The 19 T cell receptor beta chains presented below share a single source sample, sequenced in a study of T cell responses to AZD1222 COVID-19 vaccine. Measured with immunoSEQ multiplex PCR; TCRdb has only the in-frame clones, and not every one. There are around 89,000 clones in the sample; roughly 91% occur only once, and about 20% lies in the top ten. Sample: peripheral blood, taken on day 0 of AZD1222 vaccination. The origin of the receptors is an adult in good health.

The rearrangement uses TRBV5-1 and TRBJ2-1; 7 bases line up with TRBD1. Germline loops: CDR1 SGHRS, CDR2 YFSETQ. The CDR3 consists of 15 residues. Losses at the gene ends were 1 base for V and 8 bases for J; bases not matched to a gene: 9. The CDR3 nucleotides read TGCGCCAGCAGCTTGATGACAGGGACGATGGATGAGCAGTTCTTC. Translating it yields CASSLMTGTMDEQFF.

This clone was picked up one time. The chain joins TRBV19 to TRBJ1-1; D may be TRBD1 (6 bases). Germline lookup yields CDR1 LNHDA and CDR2 SQIVND (reference sequence). The CDR3 loop spans 14 amino acids. Trimming took off 3 bases at V and 4 bases at J, with 12 bases between the two ends. For the CDR3, the DNA is TGTGCCAGTAGTATCGAACAGGGCCGCACTGAAGCTTTCTTT. This translates into CASSIEQGRTEAFF. Full variable domain (outside the CDR3, taken from reference TRBV19 and TRBJ1-1): DGGITQSPKYLFRKEGQNVTLSCEQNLNHDAMYWYRQDPGQGLRLIYYSQIVNDFQKGDIAEGYSVSREKKESFPLTVTSAQKNPTAFYLCASSIEQGRTEAFFGQGTRLTVV.

This chain links TRBV19 with TRBJ1-2; 9 bases match TRBD1. This CDR3 is 19 amino acids long. The germline gives CDR1 LNHDA, CDR2 SQIVND (reference sequence). Trimming took 6 bases from V and 4 from J; bases not matched to a gene: 21. Here the CDR3 DNA reads TGTGCCAGTAGGACAGGGGGGGACAGGGCCTCGGAGAGCGGCTATGGCTACACCTTC. Residues: CASRTGGDRASESGYGYTF.

The chain links TRBV5-1 to TRBJ2-3; 12 bases align to TRBD2. This CDR3 spans 16 amino acids. V shed 5 bases, J shed 0 bases, and the junction held 4 bases outside the gene matches. Germline CDR1 and CDR2: SGHRS and YFSETQ. The CDR3 region has the DNA TGCGCCAGCAGAAAAGGACTAGCGGGGAGCACAGATACGCAGTATTTT. Protein product: CASRKGLAGSTDTQYF.

This rearrangement joins TRBV11-2 to TRBJ1-1; 8 positions agree with TRBD1. The length of the CDR3 is 19 residues. The germline gives CDR1 SGHAT, CDR2 FQNNGV. With 0 bases clipped from V and 5 bases from J, the junction kept 17 bases outside the gene matches. CDR3 DNA sequence: TGTGCCAGCAGCTTAGAAGGAGACAGGGGTTGGGGGGATAGGACTGAAGCTTTCTTT. The encoded protein is CASSLEGDRGWGDRTEAFF.

The V gene is TRBV5-1, the J gene TRBJ2-2; a weak D match, TRBD1 (5 bases). Trimming removed 6 bases from V and 1 base from J, with 7 bases in between. Germline CDR1 SGHRS, CDR2 YFSETQ. The CDR3 covers 13 residues. CDR3 in DNA: TGCGCCAGCAAGACAGAGAACACCGGGGAGCTGTTTTTT. It is translated as CASKTENTGELFF.

V is TRBV7-2 and J is TRBJ1-2; TRBD1 matches at 7 bases. Germline lookup yields CDR1 SGHTA and CDR2 FQGNSA. The J segment lost 7 bases and the V segment lost 5 bases, leaving 7 bases of the junction unmatched. The CDR3 loop spans 13 amino acids. The CDR3 here is CASSPQGEGGYTF. CDR3 nucleotide sequence: TGTGCCAGCAGCCCCCAGGGGGAAGGTGGCTACACCTTC.

The rearrangement links TRBV4-2 to TRBJ2-1; 7 bases are shared with TRBD1. The CDR3 length is 16 residues. J lost 3 bases, V lost 4 bases, and 9 bases had no gene match. Germline CDR1 LGHNA, CDR2 YNFKEQ. The CDR3 DNA reads TGTGCCAGCAGCCGTACCGACAGGGTAGGCTACAATGAGCAGTTCTTC. Its protein product is CASSRTDRVGYNEQFF.

The chain recombines TRBV3-1 (or the pseudogene TRBV3-2) with TRBJ2-1; D gene unclear. The CDR3 loop spans 15 amino acids. V was trimmed by 1 base and J by 2 bases, leaving 9 bases between them. Germline V gene sequence: CDR1 LGHDT, CDR2 YNNKEL (reference sequence). CDR3 nucleotides: TGTGCCAGCAGCCAAGGGACGGAGACCTACAATGAGCAGTTCTTC. Amino acid sequence: CASSQGTETYNEQFF.

V gene TRBV7-8 combines with J gene TRBJ1-1, with D uncertain. Per the germline V gene, CDR1 is SGHVS and CDR2 is FQNEAQ. Trimming stripped 2 bases from V and 1 base from J, with 26 bases between. The CDR3 extends over 20 amino acids. Written as DNA, the CDR3 is TGTGCCAGCAGCTTACTCGTCGGCGTTTTTCTGGCTGCAACGAACACTGAAGCTTTCTTT. Translated: CASSLLVGVFLAATNTEAFF.

The chain recombines TRBV27 with TRBJ2-3; D unresolved. Germline CDR1 is MNHEY and CDR2 is SMNVEV (reference sequence). V was pared by 3 bases and J by 3 bases, with 10 bases between. This CDR3 region has 14 residues. CDR3 in amino acids: CASSFWARTDTQYF. CDR3 DNA: TGTGCCAGCAGTTTTTGGGCTAGAACAGATACGCAGTATTTT.

This chain uses TRBV2 with TRBJ2-3, with a weak D call TRBD2 (5 bases). Germline values: CDR1 SNHLY, CDR2 FYNNEI. The CDR3 contains 15 residues. Trimming removed 7 bases from V and 7 bases from J, with 21 bases in between. Written as DNA, the CDR3 is TGTGCCAGCAATACGGACGCGTCAACTAGTCATACGCAGTATTTT. This translates into CASNTDASTSHTQYF.

This chain links TRBV5-1 with TRBJ1-5; D ambiguous. The germline CDR1 and CDR2 sequences are SGHRS and YFSETQ. V gave up 1 base and J gave up 1 base, with 9 bases separating them. This CDR3 has 15 amino acids. CDR3 in DNA: TGCGCCAGCAGCTTGTCGGACCCAAGCAATCAGCCCCAGCATTTT. It encodes CASSLSDPSNQPQHF.

The chain uses TRBV19 and TRBJ1-4, with D tentatively TRBD1 (6 bases). The CDR3 consists of 15 residues. Per germline, CDR1 LNHDA and CDR2 SQIVND (reference sequence). Trimming took off 6 bases at V and 6 bases at J, with 17 bases between the two ends. Here the CDR3 reads CASRFGGAGDEKLFF. The CDR3, as DNA: TGTGCCAGTAGGTTTGGGGGCGCGGGGGATGAAAAACTGTTTTTT.

The chain employs TRBV7-8 and TRBJ2-2, with 7 positions matching TRBD2. The ends lost 6 bases at V and 3 bases at J; junction bases unmatched: 13. This CDR3 has 17 amino acids. Germline-derived CDR1 and CDR2 are SGHVS and FQNEAQ. CDR3 nucleotide sequence: TGTGCCAGCAGAAACCTGGGGGGACTACGTGACACCGGGGAGCTGTTTTTT. Translation gives CASRNLGGLRDTGELFF.

V is TRBV23-1 and J is TRBJ2-7, with D perhaps matching TRBD1 or TRBD2 (5 bases each). TRBV23-1 is an ORF; its function is uncertain. This CDR3 is built from 14 residues. Trimming stripped 0 bases from V and 6 bases from J, with 12 bases between. CDR3 sequence: CASSQSTGGVEQYF. The CDR3 bases are TGCGCCAGCAGTCAATCGACTGGGGGTGTCGAGCAGTACTTC.

The chain uses TRBV18 and TRBJ2-5; weak D call: TRBD1 (5 bases). The V gene's germline CDR1 is KGHSH and CDR2 LQKENI. V shed 8 bases and J shed 2 bases, with 15 bases lying between them. CDR3 length: 14 amino acids. CDR3 residues: CASGDSHLQETQYF. DNA of the CDR3: TGTGCCAGCGGAGACAGCCACCTACAAGAGACCCAGTACTTC.

The V gene is TRBV18, the J gene TRBJ2-2; tentative D call: TRBD1 (7 bases). Looked up from germline, CDR1 is KGHSH and CDR2 is LQKENI. V lost 3 bases, J lost 5 bases, and 16 bases lay in between. This CDR3 comprises 16 residues. As DNA, the CDR3 is TGTGCCAGCTCACCCACCTTGACAGGGAGGACCGGGGAGCTGTTTTTT. It translates to CASSPTLTGRTGELFF. Drawing the rest from reference TRBV18 and TRBJ2-2, the complete variable domain is NAGVMQNPRHLVRRRGQEARLRCSPMKGHSHVYWYRQLPEEGLKFMVYLQKENIIDESGMPKERFSAEFPKEGPSILRIQQVVRGDSAAYFCASSPTLTGRTGELFFGEGSRLTVL.

The CDR3 here is CASSLTTGFNSPLHF. The CDR3 nucleotides are TGCGCCAGCAGCTTGACCACGGGGTTTAATTCACCCCTCCACTTT. This chain joins TRBV5-1 and TRBJ1-6; no clear D gene. Per germline, CDR1 SGHRS and CDR2 YFSETQ. V was cut by 1 base and J by 6 bases, with 11 bases left in between. This CDR3 region has 15 residues.